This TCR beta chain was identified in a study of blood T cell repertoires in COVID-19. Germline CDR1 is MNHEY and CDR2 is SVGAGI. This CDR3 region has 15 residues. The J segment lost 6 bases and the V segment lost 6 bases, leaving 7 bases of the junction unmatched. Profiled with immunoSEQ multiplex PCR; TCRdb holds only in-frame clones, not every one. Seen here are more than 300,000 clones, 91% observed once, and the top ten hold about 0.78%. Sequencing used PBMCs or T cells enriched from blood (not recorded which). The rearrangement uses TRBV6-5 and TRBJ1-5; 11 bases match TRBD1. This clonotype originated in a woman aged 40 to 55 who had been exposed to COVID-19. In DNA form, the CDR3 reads TGTGCCAGCAGCGGACAGGGGGCGCAGGGTCAGCCCCAGCATTTT. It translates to CASSGQGAQGQPQHF.